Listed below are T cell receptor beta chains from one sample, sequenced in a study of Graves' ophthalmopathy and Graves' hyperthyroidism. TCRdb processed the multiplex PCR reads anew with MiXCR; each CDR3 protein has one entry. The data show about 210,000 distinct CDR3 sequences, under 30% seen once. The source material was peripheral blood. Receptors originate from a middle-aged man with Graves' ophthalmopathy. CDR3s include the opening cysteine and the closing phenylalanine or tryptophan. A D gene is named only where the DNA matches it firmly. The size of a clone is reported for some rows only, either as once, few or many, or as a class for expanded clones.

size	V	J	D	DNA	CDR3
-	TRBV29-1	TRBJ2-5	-	TGCAGCGTTGAAGGATTGTCAGAGACCCAGTACTTC	CSVEGLSETQYF
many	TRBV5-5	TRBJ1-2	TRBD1	TGTGCCAGCAGCCTGACCCCGACAGGGTTCTATGGCTACACCTTC	CASSLTPTGFYGYTF
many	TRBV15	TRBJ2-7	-	TGTGCCACCAGCAGAGAATCGGGGAGCTACGAGCAGTACTTC	CATSRESGSYEQYF
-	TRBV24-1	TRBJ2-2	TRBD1	TGTGCCACCAGGGGACAGGGGTCGGACACCGGGGAGCTGTTTTTT	CATRGQGSDTGELFF
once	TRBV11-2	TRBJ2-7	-	TGTGCCAGCAGCCCGACCGGGACACTGCAGCCCCACGAGCAGTACTTC	CASSPTGTLQPHEQYF
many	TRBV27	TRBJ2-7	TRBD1	TGTGCCAGCAGTTTGACGACAGGGGCTTACGAGCAGTACTTC	CASSLTTGAYEQYF
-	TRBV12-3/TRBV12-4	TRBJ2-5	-	TGTGCCAGCAGTTTGTATACGGTGCAAGAGACCCAGTACTTC	CASSLYTVQETQYF
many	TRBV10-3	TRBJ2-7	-	TGTGCCATCAGTTTTAAGGACGAGCAGTACTTC	CAISFKDEQYF
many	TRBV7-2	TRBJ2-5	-	TGTGCCAGCAGCACCAGACTAGCTCCACAGGGGACCCAGTACTTC	CASSTRLAPQGTQYF
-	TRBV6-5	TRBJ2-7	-	TGTGCCAGCAGTTACCCCGCAGGGGGCGGGAGGGGCCGCGAGCAGTACTTC	CASSYPAGGGRGREQYF
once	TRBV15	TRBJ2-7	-	TGTGCCACCAGCATCTCAGGGGAAGAGCAGTACTTC	CATSISGEEQYF
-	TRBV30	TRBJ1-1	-	TGTGCCTGGAGTCCCTCAGGGAGCGGGGAAGCTTTCTTT	CAWSPSGSGEAFF
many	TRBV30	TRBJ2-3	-	TGTGCCTGGACCCGAATCGGCAGCTCAGATACGCAGTATTTT	CAWTRIGSSDTQYF
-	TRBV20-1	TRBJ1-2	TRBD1	TGCAGTGCTCAGCAGGGGGGGCGCGGCTACACCTTC	CSAQQGGRGYTF
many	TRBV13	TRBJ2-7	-	TGTGCCAGCAGCTTAGGCGAGGACGACTACGAGCAGTACTTC	CASSLGEDDYEQYF
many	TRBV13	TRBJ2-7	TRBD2	TGTGCCAGCAGCTCTAGCGGGACCAACTCCTACGAGCAGTACTTC	CASSSSGTNSYEQYF
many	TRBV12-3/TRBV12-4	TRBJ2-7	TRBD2	TGTGCCAGCAGTCCTCCCTTACTAGCGACCGACTACGAGCAGTACTTC	CASSPPLLATDYEQYF
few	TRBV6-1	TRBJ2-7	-	TGTGCCAGCAGTGCCGACAGGTCCTACGAGCAGTACTTC	CASSADRSYEQYF
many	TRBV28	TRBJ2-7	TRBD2	TGTGCCAGCAGGGGTAGGGGCCGGGGGGCCTACGAGCAGTACTTC	CASRGRGRGAYEQYF
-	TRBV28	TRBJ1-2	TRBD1	TGTGCCAGCAATTTCCGGGACAGGGGTCCATATGGCTACACCTTC	CASNFRDRGPYGYTF
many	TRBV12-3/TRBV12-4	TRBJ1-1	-	TGTGCCAGCAGTTTATTTGGGGATTCCGGGACTGAAGCTTTCTTT	CASSLFGDSGTEAFF
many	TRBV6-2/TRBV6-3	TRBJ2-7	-	TGTGCCAGCAGCCCTTACTCAGGGGGGACGAACTACGAGCAGTACTTC	CASSPYSGGTNYEQYF
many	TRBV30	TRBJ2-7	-	TGTGCCTGGAAGCTGGGGAACCAATACGAGCAGTACTTC	CAWKLGNQYEQYF
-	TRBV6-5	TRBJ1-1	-	TGTGCCAGCAGTTACGCCGGGTCGGACACTGAAGCTTTCTTT	CASSYAGSDTEAFF
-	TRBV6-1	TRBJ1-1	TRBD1	TGTGCCAGCAGTCCCGGGGACAGTTACACTGAAGCTTTCTTT	CASSPGDSYTEAFF
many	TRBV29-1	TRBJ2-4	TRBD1	TGCAGCGTCGAGGGGACAGGGGCCAAAAACATTCAGTACTTC	CSVEGTGAKNIQYF
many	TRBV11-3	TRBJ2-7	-	TGTGCCAGCAGCCCAACCGGGACAAGGACCTACGAGCAGTACTTC	CASSPTGTRTYEQYF
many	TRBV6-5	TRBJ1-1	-	TGTGCCAGCAGTTACTCTGGGGGGGAAGCTTTCTTT	CASSYSGGEAFF
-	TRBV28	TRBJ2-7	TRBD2	TGTGCCAGCAGTTTATACGGACTAGCGGGAGGGCCAAACGAGCAGTACTTC	CASSLYGLAGGPNEQYF